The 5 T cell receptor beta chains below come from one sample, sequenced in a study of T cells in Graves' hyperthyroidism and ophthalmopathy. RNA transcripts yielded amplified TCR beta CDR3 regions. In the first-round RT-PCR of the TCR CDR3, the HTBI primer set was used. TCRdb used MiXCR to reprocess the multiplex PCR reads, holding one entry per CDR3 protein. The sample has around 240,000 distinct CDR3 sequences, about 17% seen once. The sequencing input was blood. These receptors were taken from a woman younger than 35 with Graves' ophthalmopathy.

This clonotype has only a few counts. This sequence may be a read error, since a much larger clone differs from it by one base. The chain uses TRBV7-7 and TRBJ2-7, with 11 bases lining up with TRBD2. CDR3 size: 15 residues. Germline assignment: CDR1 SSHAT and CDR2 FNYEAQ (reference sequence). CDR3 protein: CASSPGTSGGGERYF. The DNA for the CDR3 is TGTGCTAGCAGCCCCGGGACTAGCGGTGGGGGAGAGCGGTACTTC. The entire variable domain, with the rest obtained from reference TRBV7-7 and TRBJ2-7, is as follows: GAGVSQSPRYKVTKRGQDVTLRCDPISSHATLYWYQQALGQGPEFLTYFNYEAQPDKSGLPSDRFSAERPEGSISTLTIQRTEQRDSAMYRCASSPGTSGGGERYFGPGTRLTVT.

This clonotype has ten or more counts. The CDR3 region is CASSLWGGRRYEQYF. The CDR3 bases are TGTGCCAGCAGTTTGTGGGGGGGGCGAAGGTACGAGCAGTACTTC. This chain links TRBV28 with TRBJ2-7; a possible D gene is TRBD2 (7 bases). Germline CDR1 reads MDHEN; CDR2 reads SYDVKM. The CDR3 length is 15 residues. V dropped 3 bases and J dropped 4 bases, with 16 bases sitting between them.

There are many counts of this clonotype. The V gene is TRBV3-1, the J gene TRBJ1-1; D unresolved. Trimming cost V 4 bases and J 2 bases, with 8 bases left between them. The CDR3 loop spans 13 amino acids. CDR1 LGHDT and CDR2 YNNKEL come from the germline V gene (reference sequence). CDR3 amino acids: CASSPAENTEAFF. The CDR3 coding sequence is TGTGCCAGCAGCCCAGCGGAAAACACTGAAGCTTTCTTT.

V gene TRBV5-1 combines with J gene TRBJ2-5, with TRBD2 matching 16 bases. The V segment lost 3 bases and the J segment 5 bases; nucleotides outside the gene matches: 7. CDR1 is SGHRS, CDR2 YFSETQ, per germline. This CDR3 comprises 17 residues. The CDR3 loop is CASSSPGLAGGPETQYF. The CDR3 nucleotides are TGCGCCAGCAGCTCACCGGGACTAGCGGGAGGGCCGGAGACCCAGTACTTC.

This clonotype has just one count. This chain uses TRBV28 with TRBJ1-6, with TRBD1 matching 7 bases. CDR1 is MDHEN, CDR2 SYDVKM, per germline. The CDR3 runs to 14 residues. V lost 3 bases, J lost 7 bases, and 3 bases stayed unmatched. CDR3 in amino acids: CASSFDRANSPLHF. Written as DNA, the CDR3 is TGTGCCAGCAGTTTCGACAGGGCCAATTCACCCCTCCACTTT.